This T cell receptor beta chain comes out of a study of shared clonotypes between healthy human individuals. Overall study: Aged 18 to 49, the donors were a couple of women and a few men. Three plates each covered CD4 naive and memory; CD8 naive two, CD8 memory one. Overall study findings and caveats: Enrolling few donors narrowed the genetic and exposure-history diversity that was represented.

As for this clone: As yet, its antigen is unknown.

Data came from immunoSEQ multiplex PCR; TCRdb stores just in-frame clones and leaves some out. The data show just over 2,000,000 clones, 85% to 95% seen once. Donors comprised only Caucasian adults living in Nashville, Tennessee. Germline loops: CDR1 GTSNPN, CDR2 SVGIG (reference sequence). The junction had 7 bases not matched to a gene; V was cut back by 5 bases and J by 0 bases. This CDR3 contains 15 residues. Sequencing was done on a sample of naive CD4+ T cells sorted from blood. Subset given: CD45RA+ positively selected. The TCR originated in a man in his late teens or twenties in good health. The chain couples TRBV30 to TRBJ1-5; TRBD1 matches 7 bases. The CDR3 DNA reads TGTGCCTGGTCTTCAACAGGGGCTAGCAATCAGCCCCAGCATTTT. Protein sequence: CAWSSTGASNQPQHF. Full variable domain (rest looked up from reference TRBV30 and TRBJ1-5): SQTIHQWPATLVQPVGSPLSLECTVEGTSNPNLYWYRQAAGRGLQLLFYSVGIGQISSEVPQNLSASRPQDRQFILSSKKLLLSDSGFYLCAWSSTGASNQPQHFGDGTRLSIL.